This entry features one T cell receptor (beta chain) sequence. One end of the junction fails to match germline, which may point to a read error. Together with a sample-barcoded 5' primer, a J-beta primer mix was included in a second PCR lasting roughly 6 to 12 cycles. At least 2.5 million CDR3-containing paired-end reads were obtained per sample. TCRdb reprocessed the 5' RACE reads via MiXCR and lists one record per CDR3 protein. The sample holds over 1,500,000 distinct CDR3 sequences; around half are singletons and the top ten take 2.1%. Investigators took around 10 milliliters of peripheral blood from every donor. This entry is derived from a study of blood T cells in healthy people across ages. The length of the CDR3 is 13 residues. Germline V gene data show CDR1 as DFQATT and CDR2 as SNEGSKA (reference sequence).

The receptor's source is a woman between 40 and 55 years old in good health. The chain has TRBV20-1 and TRBJ2-1, with 11 bases that match TRBD2. The material sequenced was blood. The CDR3 bases are TGCAGTGAACTAGCGGGGGAACACAAGGAGCAGTTCTTC. Protein: CSELAGEHKEQFF.